Given below is one T cell receptor (beta chain) in context. CDR3 length: 15 residues. The V gene's germline CDR1 is LGHNA and CDR2 YSLEER. Trimming cost V 3 bases and J 3 bases; bases outside gene matches: 5. These data are taken from a study of blood T cell repertoires in COVID-19. In the study overall: Nucleic acid was either cDNA or gDNA, and it came from T cells, B-cell-depleted T cells, or PBMCs.

Repertoires were generated with immunoSEQ multiplex PCR, while TCRdb's copy carries only in-frame clones and drops some. This repertoire shows some 130,000 clones, 84% found once; its top ten account for 4.5% to 5.5%. The rearrangement joins TRBV4-3 to TRBJ2-7; 10 nucleotides match TRBD2. The TCR originated in a man aged 40-50 years with acute COVID-19. Sequencing was performed on PBMCs or T cells enriched from blood (not recorded which). The CDR3 sequence is CASSHSWTSGYEQYF. The CDR3 DNA reads TGCGCCAGCAGCCATTCCTGGACTAGCGGCTACGAGCAGTACTTC.